This record looks at one TCR beta chain sequence and its context. These data originate in a study of blood T cell repertoires in COVID-19. Across the study: The origin of the acute and convalescent COVID-19 samples was the United States, Italy and Spain. PBMCs, B-cell-depleted T cells, or T cells provided the cDNA or gDNA that made up the material.

Methods used by the authors: By means of reference gene primer amplification, nucleated cell counts were estimated. TCRdb's table, derived via immunoSEQ multiplex PCR, lists solely in-frame clones and lacks some. The DNA was the basis for D and trimming; V, J and clone size are from that table. The sample lists some 300,000 clones, roughly 90% occurring once. Unmatched junction bases numbered 2, after V lost 9 bases and J lost 1 base. In germline, CDR1 is MDHEN, CDR2 SYDVKM. CDR3 size: 13 residues. Patients in Seattle were enrolled during active infection, then followed longitudinally. The sequence came from a woman in her thirties with COVID-19, enrolled during active disease. V is TRBV28 and J is TRBJ2-3; the match to TRBD2 covers 9 bases. The sequenced sample consisted of peripheral blood. The CDR3 loop is CASIAGGTDTQYF. The CDR3 DNA sequence: TGTGCCAGTATAGCGGGGGGCACAGATACGCAGTATTTT. Full variable domain (rest looked up from reference TRBV28 and TRBJ2-3): DVKVTQSSRYLVKRTGEKVFLECVQDMDHENMFWYRQDPGLGLRLIYFSYDVKMKEKGDIPEGYSVSREKKERFSLILESASTNQTSMYLCASIAGGTDTQYFGPGTRLTVL.